This TCR beta chain was captured in a study of T cells in Graves' hyperthyroidism and ophthalmopathy. The study's findings and limits: Most thyroid-expanded clonotypes above 0.001 were also found in blood.

Between the trimmed V and J ends, which lost 4 bases and 3 bases, there was a span of 10 bases. The germline V gene has CDR1 MNHEY and CDR2 SMNVEV (reference sequence). This CDR3 comprises 13 residues. At least 3 on the Clinical Activity Score was recorded for ophthalmopathy patients, who also had NOSPECS grade at least 4 and duration under 3 months. Uncontrolled infection, other autoimmune disease, pregnancy or lactation led to exclusion. Source material for PBMCs was less than 12 ml fresh peripheral blood. Concerning this clonotype: The antigen remains undetermined.

It was RNA transcripts that yielded the amplified TCR beta CDR3 regions. The study used the HTBI primer set for a first-round RT-PCR of the TCR CDR3. TCRdb used MiXCR to reprocess the multiplex PCR reads, holding one entry per CDR3 protein. The sample contains a few hundred thousand distinct CDR3 sequences, roughly 15% of which appear only once. The chain couples TRBV27 to TRBJ2-7, with a tentative D call TRBD2 (5 bases). The sample taken for sequencing was blood. The clonotype comes from a woman aged 40 to 50 with Graves' ophthalmopathy. The CDR3 nucleotides read TGTGCCAGCAGTTACCGGGAAGACTACGAGCAGTACTTC. Amino acid sequence: CASSYREDYEQYF.